This TCR beta chain was identified during a study of early T cells in non-severe SARS-CoV-2 infection. Overall study context: Sequencing of unsorted whole blood was done on bulk RNA, leaving chains unpaired.

The ends were cut back, 1 base at V and 1 base at J, with 12 bases in the middle. Germline lookup yields CDR1 DFQATT and CDR2 SNEGSKA (reference sequence). This CDR3 contains 15 residues. Overall study results and limits: Anti-spike CD8 responses were favored in VDJdb matching, and private and CD4 specificities were missed.

Attachment of unique molecular identifiers was made to individual cDNA molecules. Using its own MiXCR run on the 5' RACE reads, TCRdb lists one record per CDR3 protein. The data hold under 40,000 distinct CDR3 sequences, with under 8% observed a single time. As concerns this clonotype: The antigen remains undetermined.

The sequenced sample consisted of whole blood. This rearrangement joins TRBV20-1 to TRBJ2-3; TRBD2 is a possible D gene (7 bases). The receptor was isolated from an adult who was a healthcare worker with PCR-confirmed SARS-CoV-2 infection or an uninfected control (not recorded which). The CDR3 coding sequence is TGCAGTGCTAGAGCCCGAGGGGGGGGCACAGATACGCAGTATTTT. It translates to CSARARGGGTDTQYF.